These T cell receptor beta chains were read from a single sample in a study of persistence of HIV-infected CD4 T cells. These receptors' targets are unknown. Libraries were prepared by immunoSEQ multiplex PCR; TCRdb keeps only in-frame clonotypes and omits some of them. The data show roughly 34,000 clones, with around 82% seen just once and more than 0.85% held by the top ten. Sequenced here: CD4+ T cells sorted from PBMCs after approximately 19-hour stimulation, sampled from a patient who received antiretroviral therapy. Source of these receptors: an adult man with HIV who was CMV-seropositive. Each CDR3 is given with its conserved first and last residue. A D gene is named only where the DNA matches it firmly. The size of a clone is reported for some rows only, either as once, few or many, or as a class for expanded clones.

TRBV21-1,once,-,TRBJ2-5,TGTGCCAGCAGCAATGGAAGGACAGGGGGGCAAGAGACCCAGTACTTC,CASSNGRTGGQETQYF
TRBV10-3,-,-,TRBJ1-2,TGTGCCATCAGCCGGACAAGCTATGGCTACACCTTC,CAISRTSYGYTF
TRBV29-1,-,-,TRBJ2-3,TGCAGCGCGGAAAGCGGTACAGATACGCAGTATTTT,CSAESGTDTQYF
TRBV9,-,-,TRBJ1-6,TGTGCCAGCAGCGTACGAGTGGATTCACCCCTCCACTTT,CASSVRVDSPLHF
TRBV19,-,TRBD1,TRBJ2-7,TGTGCCAGTAGTTTCCCGGGACAGGGGGGCTACGAGCAGTACTTC,CASSFPGQGGYEQYF
TRBV2,few,-,TRBJ2-3,TGTGCCAGCAGTTTAGTTTCAGATACGCAGTATTTT,CASSLVSDTQYF
TRBV14,-,-,TRBJ2-7,TGTGCCAGCACCCAAGGTAGAGGTCCCTACGAGCAGTACTTC,CASTQGRGPYEQYF
TRBV15,-,-,TRBJ1-2,TGTGCCACCAGCAGAGATCGGTCGATCTATGGCTACACCTTC,CATSRDRSIYGYTF
TRBV9,-,TRBD1,TRBJ2-3,TGTGCCAGCACCGCAAGGGGACAGGGGGGCACAGATACGCAGTATTTT,CASTARGQGGTDTQYF
TRBV4-3,-,-,TRBJ2-1,TGCGCCAGCAGCCTAACTCCGGGCGATGAGCAGTTCTTC,CASSLTPGDEQFF
TRBV14,-,-,TRBJ1-1,TGTGCCAGCAGCCATAGAGGGGCCAACACTGAAGCTTTCTTT,CASSHRGANTEAFF
TRBV7-2,once,-,TRBJ2-2,TGTGCCAGCAGCGGTTGGGGGAGGACGAACACCGGGGAGCTGTTTTTT,CASSGWGRTNTGELFF
TRBV15,once,TRBD2,TRBJ2-2,TGTGCCACCAGCAGAGAGCGGGGGGCGACCACCGGGGAGCTGTTTTTT,CATSRERGATTGELFF
TRBV30,-,-,TRBJ1-2,TGTGCCTGGACCCCAGATATTAACTATGGCTACACCTTC,CAWTPDINYGYTF
TRBV19,-,-,TRBJ1-4,TGTGCCAGTAGTCCATCGACAGGAGACGAAAAACTGTTTTTT,CASSPSTGDEKLFF
TRBV7-9,few,-,TRBJ1-1,TGTGCCAGCAGGCTGCCCTTCGTCACGAACACTGAAGCTTTCTTT,CASRLPFVTNTEAFF
TRBV29-1,-,TRBD1,TRBJ2-3,TGCAGCGTTCGGACAGGGGGCGGCTTTTTCCCAGATACGCAGTATTTT,CSVRTGGGFFPDTQYF
TRBV7-6,-,-,TRBJ2-7,TGTGCCAGCAGCTTAGAGTTCCTCGGGGACCACGAGCAGTACTTC,CASSLEFLGDHEQYF
TRBV25-1,-,-,TRBJ1-2,TGTGCCAGCAGTGGATACTTTTCCTATGGCTACACCTTC,CASSGYFSYGYTF
TRBV12-3/TRBV12-4,once,-,TRBJ1-2,TGTGCCAGCAGTTTCGGGGGCGCTGGCTACACCTTC,CASSFGGAGYTF
TRBV18,-,TRBD1,TRBJ1-4,TGTGCCAGCTCATCTACAGGACAGGTCTCAACTAATGAAAAACTGTTTTTT,CASSSTGQVSTNEKLFF
TRBV9,-,-,TRBJ2-2,TGTGCCAGCAGCGTAGGGGTTATAGTCACCGGGGAGCTGTTTTTT,CASSVGVIVTGELFF
TRBV5-5,-,TRBD1,TRBJ1-3,TGTGCCAGCAGCTTGGTCCCGGGACAGGGCTCTGGAAACACCATATATTTT,CASSLVPGQGSGNTIYF
TRBV19,-,TRBD2,TRBJ2-1,TGTGCCAGTACGCGGGGGATAAGCTCCTACAATGAGCAGTTCTTC,CASTRGISSYNEQFF
TRBV5-1,-,TRBD1,TRBJ1-2,TGCGCCAGCAGCCGGGACAGAGCTAACTATGGCTACACCTTC,CASSRDRANYGYTF
TRBV6-6,-,-,TRBJ2-1,TGTGCCAGCAGTTATTTCGGGGGCACGTACAATGAGCAGTTCTTC,CASSYFGGTYNEQFF
TRBV6-2/TRBV6-3,-,TRBD2,TRBJ2-7,TGTGCCAGCAGTCCCGAGCGGGGACCCTACGAGCAGTACTTC,CASSPERGPYEQYF
TRBV7-9,-,-,TRBJ2-3,TGTGCCAGCAGTCTTACGGGGACTCTTGGGGATACGCAGTATTTT,CASSLTGTLGDTQYF
TRBV2,once,TRBD1,TRBJ1-2,TGTGCCAGAACGACAGGGGTGGGCTATGGCTACACCTTC,CARTTGVGYGYTF
TRBV4-2,-,TRBD2,TRBJ2-5,TGTGCCAGCAGCCAAGAGGAACGGGGGGAAGAGACCCAGTACTTC,CASSQEERGEETQYF
TRBV5-1,-,TRBD1,TRBJ2-3,TGCGCCAGCAGCTTGGTACAGGGGACGGGCACAGATACGCAGTATTTT,CASSLVQGTGTDTQYF
TRBV14,few,-,TRBJ2-2,TGTGCCAGCAGCCCCCGGACCGGTACCGGGGAGCTGTTTTTT,CASSPRTGTGELFF
TRBV29-1,-,-,TRBJ1-2,TGCAGCGTTGACCCGCAGGGGCATGGCTACACCTTC,CSVDPQGHGYTF
TRBV7-9,-,TRBD1,TRBJ2-1,TGTGCCAGCAGCCCAGACGGGACAGGGTCCAATGAGCAGTTCTTC,CASSPDGTGSNEQFF
TRBV19,-,-,TRBJ1-5,TGTGCCAGTAGTATATGGATAAGCAATCAGCCCCAGCATTTT,CASSIWISNQPQHF
TRBV21-1,-,-,TRBJ1-1,TGTGCCAGCAAGGCGGAGGGTGGGAAAACTGAAGCTTTCTTT,CASKAEGGKTEAFF
TRBV6-2/TRBV6-3,-,-,TRBJ2-1,TGTGCCAGCAGTTACTCACCCCTCCCCCAAGATGAGCAGTTCTTC,CASSYSPLPQDEQFF
TRBV3-1/TRBV3-2,-,-,TRBJ2-5,TGTGCCAGCAGCCAAGGTGAAGTGCAGTGGGCCTTAGAGACCCAGTACTTC,CASSQGEVQWALETQYF
TRBV4-2,-,TRBD2,TRBJ2-7,TGTGCCAGCAGCCTGCCGGGACTAGCGGCCTACGAGCAGTACTTC,CASSLPGLAAYEQYF
TRBV18,-,-,TRBJ2-7,TGTGCCAGCTCAGCGTTGAGCTCCTACGAGCAGTACTTC,CASSALSSYEQYF
TRBV12-3/TRBV12-4,-,-,TRBJ1-1,TGTGCCAGCAGTTTAAGTCAGAACACTGAAGCTTTCTTT,CASSLSQNTEAFF
TRBV6-1,once,TRBD2,TRBJ2-5,TGTGCCAGCAGTGACCCTAGCGGGGGCCCAATTATTAAAGAGACCCAGTACTTC,CASSDPSGGPIIKETQYF
TRBV5-1,-,-,TRBJ1-1,TGCGCCAGCAGCTTGGACAGGTTAACTGAAGCTTTCTTT,CASSLDRLTEAFF
TRBV6-5,-,-,TRBJ2-1,TGTGCCAGCACCGAGGGGGCGGGATACAATGAGCAGTTCTTC,CASTEGAGYNEQFF
TRBV27,few,-,TRBJ1-5,TGTGCCAGCACTCGGGCAGGGAGCAATCAGCCCCAGCATTTT,CASTRAGSNQPQHF
TRBV5-8,-,-,TRBJ1-1,TGTGCCAGCAGCTTGCTGAGAGTGGACCTCCTCTGGACTGAAGCTTTCTTT,CASSLLRVDLLWTEAFF
TRBV5-1,-,-,TRBJ1-1,TGCGCCAGCAGCTTGGACAGGATCACTGAAGCTTTCTTT,CASSLDRITEAFF
TRBV7-2,-,TRBD2,TRBJ2-7,TGTGCCAGCAGCTTGCAGGGGGCTAGCGGGGGGTACGAGCAGTACTTC,CASSLQGASGGYEQYF
TRBV19,-,TRBD1,TRBJ2-6,TGTGCCAGTAGTCCGTCACAGGGGGCCATGGCCTCTGGGGCCAACGTCCTGACTTTC,CASSPSQGAMASGANVLTF
TRBV15,-,-,TRBJ2-3,TGTGCCACCCGGGGGTGGGGGGCTGGGGATACGCAGTATTTT,CATRGWGAGDTQYF
TRBV29-1,-,TRBD2,TRBJ2-3,TGCAGCGTTGAATCGGTAGCGGGGTCTAGCACAGATACGCAGTATTTT,CSVESVAGSSTDTQYF
TRBV15,-,-,TRBJ1-2,TGTGCCACCAGCCCCAGGGAAAGGGACTATGGCTACACCTTC,CATSPRERDYGYTF
TRBV5-1,-,-,TRBJ1-3,TGCGCCAGCAGCTTACAGGTTGGAGGAAACACCATATATTTT,CASSLQVGGNTIYF
TRBV27,once,TRBD1,TRBJ2-2,TGTGCCAGCAGTTTAGGACAGGGGAACACCGGGGAGCTGTTTTTT,CASSLGQGNTGELFF
TRBV9,once,-,TRBJ1-2,TGTGCCAGCAGCGTAGACTTCGGGGGGCTCAGTGGCTACACCTTC,CASSVDFGGLSGYTF
TRBV6-5,-,-,TRBJ1-6,TGTGCCAGCAGTTTTGAGGGAAACGAACCACCCCTCCACTTT,CASSFEGNEPPLHF
TRBV5-4,-,TRBD2,TRBJ2-5,TGTGCCAGCAGCTCGACTTATATTACTAGCGCCCTTCGAGAGACCCAGTACTTC,CASSSTYITSALRETQYF
TRBV7-5,once,-,TRBJ2-1,TGTGCCAGAAGCGGTCGGGACAGGGGCGGGTATGAGCAGTTCTTC,CARSGRDRGGYEQFF
TRBV4-2,-,-,TRBJ2-6,TGTGCCAGCAGCCAACGTACCTCGGGGGTAGGAGGGGCCAACGTCCTGACTTTC,CASSQRTSGVGGANVLTF